Below, 21 T cell receptor beta chains from the same sample are listed, as sequenced in a study of blood T cells in healthy people across ages. PCR was performed a second time for about 7 to 12 cycles using a sample-barcoded 5' primer and a J-beta primer mix. MiXCR was run by TCRdb on the 5' RACE reads, yielding one entry per CDR3 protein. The repertoire has 910,000 or so distinct CDR3 sequences, roughly half of them found once; the top ten carry around 21%. Sequenced sample: blood. These receptors were obtained from a woman between 55 and 75 years old in good health.

The chain joins TRBV5-1 to TRBJ2-4, with D perhaps TRBD2 (5 bases). The germline V gene has CDR1 SGHRS and CDR2 YFSETQ. This CDR3 has 13 amino acids. Trimming pared 0 bases from V and 6 bases from J, leaving 7 bases between. Written as DNA, the CDR3 is TGCGCCAGCAGCTTGGCCGGGGTAAACATTCAGTACTTC. Translating it yields CASSLAGVNIQYF.

The chain combines TRBV6-2 or TRBV6-3 with TRBJ2-5; tentative D call: TRBD2 (5 bases). CDR1 is MNHEY and CDR2 is SVGEGT in the germline V gene. The CDR3 extends over 17 amino acids. V was pared by 0 bases and J by 4 bases, with 18 bases between. The chain's CDR3 is CASSYSDGGRSGETQYF. The CDR3 bases are TGTGCCAGCAGTTACTCCGACGGCGGGCGGAGTGGAGAGACCCAGTACTTC.

This clonotype appeared a few times. The J gene is TRBJ1-6, the V gene TRBV5-1, with D uncertain. The CDR3 covers 15 residues. V lost 0 bases and J 10 bases, leaving 14 bases between the germline ends. CDR1 and CDR2 (germline): SGHRS, YFSETQ. CDR3 in amino acids: CASSLERRRESPLHF. CDR3 DNA: TGCGCCAGCAGCTTGGAAAGAAGGAGAGAATCACCCCTCCACTTT.

The chain combines TRBV15 with TRBJ1-6, with no clear D. This CDR3 has 18 amino acids. V lost 3 bases, J lost 1 base, and 16 bases lay in between. Germline CDR1 LNHNV, CDR2 YYDKDF (reference sequence). For the CDR3, the DNA is TGTGCCACCAGCAGTGGCGGCAGGTTTGGGTCCTATAATTCACCCCTCCACTTT. Its translation is CATSSGGRFGSYNSPLHF.

The chain employs TRBV28 and TRBJ2-3, with 10 bases matching TRBD2. CDR3 length: 16 amino acids. In germline, CDR1 is MDHEN, CDR2 SYDVKM. J lost 10 bases, V lost 6 bases, and 16 bases had no gene match. The CDR3 protein is CASSRRAGGSSRSQYF. CDR3 DNA sequence: TGTGCCAGCAGCCGAAGAGCGGGAGGGTCTTCTCGATCGCAGTATTTT.

The chain links TRBV6-1 to TRBJ2-2; TRBD2 matches at 12 bases. Germline assignment: CDR1 MNHNS and CDR2 SASEGT. Trimming at V came to 5 bases and at J to 7 bases, leaving 5 bases not matched to a gene. This CDR3 has 15 amino acids. The chain's CDR3 is CASSPTSGSHGELFF. The CDR3 DNA follows: TGTGCCAGCAGTCCGACTAGCGGGAGTCACGGGGAGCTGTTTTTT.

The rearrangement joins TRBV28 to TRBJ2-7; TRBD2 matches 8 bases. Trimming removed 7 bases from V and 0 bases from J; junction bases left unmatched: 8. CDR1 and CDR2 (germline): MDHEN, SYDVKM. CDR3 size: 15 residues. The CDR3 coding sequence is TGTGCCAGCAAAACTGCCGGGACTAGCTCCTACGAGCAGTACTTC. Translated: CASKTAGTSSYEQYF.

This clonotype was picked up many times. The chain links TRBV28 to TRBJ2-7; D perhaps matches TRBD1 (6 bases). This CDR3 contains 14 residues. V was pared by 8 bases and J by 0 bases, with 14 bases between. Germline assignment: CDR1 MDHEN and CDR2 SYDVKM. The CDR3, as DNA: TGTGCCAGCGGAAGGCCAGGGGTCTCCTACGAGCAGTACTTC. It encodes CASGRPGVSYEQYF.

This clonotype appeared a few times. This chain joins TRBV12-3 or TRBV12-4 and TRBJ2-7, with D perhaps matching TRBD2 (5 bases). The CDR3 is made up of 13 amino acids. Between the trimmed V and J ends, which lost 5 bases and 7 bases, there was a span of 15 bases. CDR3 in amino acids: CASSRTGVDEQYF. The CDR3 nucleotides are TGTGCCAGCAGTCGGACTGGGGTGGATGAGCAGTACTTC.

J is TRBJ1-2 and V is TRBV5-1; a weak D match, TRBD1 (6 bases). Germline CDR1 SGHRS, CDR2 YFSETQ. The V gene lost 4 bases and the J gene lost 4 bases, with 17 bases spanning the gap. This CDR3 comprises 15 residues. CDR3 bases: TGCGCCAGCAGCACCGCGGGGGCGCATATCTATGGCTACACCTTC. Translated, it gives CASSTAGAHIYGYTF. Full variable domain (rest looked up from reference TRBV5-1 and TRBJ1-2): KAGVTQTPRYLIKTRGQQVTLSCSPISGHRSVSWYQQTPGQGLQFLFEYFSETQRNKGNFPGRFSGRQFSNSRSEMNVSTLELGDSALYLCASSTAGAHIYGYTFGSGTRLTVV.

In this sample, this clonotype turned up many times. The CDR3 coding sequence is TGTGCCAGCAGCTTAGCGCTAGGTTACCCATACAATGAGCAGTTCTTC. It translates to CASSLALGYPYNEQFF. V usage is TRBV7-2 and J usage is TRBJ2-1; D unclear. Looked up from germline, CDR1 is SGHTA and CDR2 is FQGNSA. The CDR3 runs 16 residues. V lost 0 bases and J 4 bases, leaving 13 bases between the germline ends.

A few counts support this clonotype. The chain carries TRBV7-8 and TRBJ2-3; D is unresolved. Trimming pared 0 bases from V and 0 bases from J, leaving 13 bases between. Germline CDR1 reads SGHVS; CDR2 reads FQNEAQ. This CDR3 region has 17 residues. The CDR3 here is CASSLARLAGSTDTQYF. The CDR3, as DNA: TGTGCCAGCAGCTTAGCGCGGTTAGCTGGAAGCACAGATACGCAGTATTTT.

The rearrangement uses TRBV15 and TRBJ2-6, with 7 bases lining up with TRBD1. Germline loops: CDR1 LNHNV, CDR2 YYDKDF (reference sequence). The V segment lost 4 bases and the J segment 1 base; nucleotides outside the gene matches: 10. This CDR3 has 18 amino acids. Here the CDR3 reads CATSKRTGEISGANVLTF. CDR3 bases: TGTGCCACCAGCAAACGGACAGGAGAAATATCTGGGGCCAACGTCCTGACTTTC. The full variable domain, rest sourced from reference TRBV15 and TRBJ2-6, is DAMVIQNPRYQVTQFGKPVTLSCSQTLNHNVMYWYQQKSSQAPKLLFHYYDKDFNNEADTPDNFQSRRPNTSFCFLDIRSPGLGDTAMYLCATSKRTGEISGANVLTFGAGSRLTVL.

About this clonotype itself: Given a much more abundant clone one base away, this may be a read error. The chain employs TRBV5-1 and TRBJ1-2, with D possibly TRBD1 on 6 matching bases. This CDR3 contains 14 residues. CDR1 is SGHRS, CDR2 YFSETQ, per germline. The CDR3 nucleotides read TGCGCCAGCGGCTTCGGGACACAAAATTATGGCTACACCTTC. It codes for CASGFGTQNYGYTF.

The chain carries TRBV28 and TRBJ2-7; the match to TRBD1 covers 10 bases. Germline CDR1 MDHEN, CDR2 SYDVKM. Losses at the gene ends were 8 bases for V and 7 bases for J; bases not matched to a gene: 14. The CDR3 length is 15 residues. CDR3 sequence: CASLDRRQGAWEQYF. In DNA, the CDR3 is TGTGCCAGCCTAGACAGACGACAGGGGGCCTGGGAGCAGTACTTC.

This clonotype was counted ten times or more. This chain connects TRBV10-3 to TRBJ2-7; D may be TRBD2 (6 bases). This CDR3 has 16 residues. The V and J ends lost 0 bases and 3 bases respectively, with 15 bases between them. Germline assignment: CDR1 ENHRY and CDR2 SYGVKD. The CDR3 loop reads CAISESTTSLNYEQYF. The CDR3 DNA reads TGTGCCATCAGTGAGTCCACGACTAGTCTGAACTACGAGCAGTACTTC.

This chain connects TRBV20-1 to TRBJ2-1, with 10 bases aligning to TRBD2. With V trimmed by 6 bases and J by 6 bases, 11 bases remained unmatched. This CDR3 has 15 amino acids. CDR1 and CDR2 from the germline V gene are DFQATT and SNEGSKA (reference sequence). The CDR3 sequence: CSATTLAGVSNEQFF. CDR3 DNA sequence: TGCAGTGCCACGACGCTAGCGGGAGTATCCAATGAGCAGTTCTTC.

J is TRBJ1-2 and V is TRBV12-3 or TRBV12-4, with no clear D. This CDR3 region has 13 residues. The V end lost 6 bases, the J end lost 3 bases, and 11 bases lay between the germline ends. The CDR3 region has the DNA TGTGCCAGCAGATCAACAGAGCACTATGGCTACACCTTC. Residues: CASRSTEHYGYTF.

The rearrangement links TRBV5-6 to TRBJ2-3; 7 bases match TRBD2. From germline, CDR1 is SGHDT and CDR2 YYEEEE. V lost 3 bases to trimming and J lost 7 bases; unmatched junction nucleotides: 8. The length of the CDR3 is 14 residues. The CDR3 is CASSSRTSLNTQYF. The CDR3 nucleotides are TGTGCCAGCAGCTCGAGGACTAGTTTAAATACGCAGTATTTT.

The table lists this clonotype with a few counts. CDR3 sequence reads: CASSFQSVQETQYF. In DNA form, the CDR3 reads TGTGCCAGCAGTTTCCAGAGCGTCCAAGAGACCCAGTACTTC. The V call is TRBV6-5, the J call TRBJ2-5; no clear D gene. Trimming removed 4 bases at V and 1 base at J, with 10 bases between. CDR3 length: 14 amino acids. In germline, CDR1 is MNHEY, CDR2 SVGAGI.

In this sample, this clonotype turned up a few times. The V and J genes are TRBV10-3 and TRBJ2-7, with 8 nucleotides matching TRBD1. CDR1 is ENHRY, CDR2 SYGVKD, per germline. V trimming: 3 bases; J trimming: 7 bases; junction bases outside the gene matches: 8. The length of the CDR3 is 14 residues. This CDR3 is CAISDTQGAGEQYF. The CDR3 DNA is TGTGCCATCAGTGATACCCAGGGGGCAGGGGAGCAGTACTTC.